The present TCR beta chain was sequenced within a study of cytomegalovirus exposure and HLA in healthy donors. Study-level results: An analysis done earlier found most TCR beta V segments productive about 87% or about 30% of the time. Rarity held for most TCR sequences, but there were some public TCRs that occurred in many donors. The authors excluded some V segments, including TRBV6-2 and TRBV6-3, as indistinguishable.

Primers for the PCR totalled 60 Vbeta and 13 Jbeta. Per the original data handling: Around 11 million shared chains were among the approximately 87 million unique TCR beta chains that a later analysis counted. The assay was immunoSEQ multiplex PCR, and TCRdb's table has in-frame clones only and misses some. The V and J calls and clone size were taken over from that table, and D and trimming were inferred from the DNA. The repertoire consists of around 130,000 clones, with about 80% occurring once and the leading ten covering roughly 4%. Germline V gives CDR1 SNHLY, CDR2 FYNNEI. The CDR3 is made up of 14 amino acids. V lost 7 bases and J lost 5, with 16 bases in between. As for this clone: Its antigen is still unknown.

This receptor was taken from a woman aged 40 to 50 in good health and CMV-seronegative. The rearrangement links TRBV2 to TRBJ2-3; D possibly corresponds to TRBD2 (6 bases). Sequenced sample: PBMCs. For the CDR3, the DNA is TGTGCCAGCATCTCGGGGGTGCCCGAAGATACGCAGTATTTT. Encoded protein: CASISGVPEDTQYF.